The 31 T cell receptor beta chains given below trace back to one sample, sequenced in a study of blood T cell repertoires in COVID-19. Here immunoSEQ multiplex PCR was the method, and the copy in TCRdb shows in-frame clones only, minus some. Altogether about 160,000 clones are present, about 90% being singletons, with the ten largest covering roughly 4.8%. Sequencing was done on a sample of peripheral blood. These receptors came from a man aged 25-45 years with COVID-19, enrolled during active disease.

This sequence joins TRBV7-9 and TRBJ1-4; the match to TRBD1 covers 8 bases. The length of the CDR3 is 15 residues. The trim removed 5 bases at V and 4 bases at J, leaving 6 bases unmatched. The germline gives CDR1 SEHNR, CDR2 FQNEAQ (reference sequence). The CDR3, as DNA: TGTGCCAGCAGCCACGGACAGGGCGGTAATGAAAAACTGTTTTTT. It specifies CASSHGQGGNEKLFF.

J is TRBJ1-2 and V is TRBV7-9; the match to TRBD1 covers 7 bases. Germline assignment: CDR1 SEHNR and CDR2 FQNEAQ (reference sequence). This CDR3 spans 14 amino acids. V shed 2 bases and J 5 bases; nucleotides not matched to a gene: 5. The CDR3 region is CASSLSGTAYGYTF. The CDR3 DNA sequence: TGTGCCAGCAGCTTATCCGGGACAGCTTATGGCTACACCTTC. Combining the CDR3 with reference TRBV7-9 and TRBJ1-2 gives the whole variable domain DTGVSQNPRHKITKRGQNVTFRCDPISEHNRLYWYRQTLGQGPEFLTYFQNEAQLEKSRLLSDRFSAERPKGSFSTLEIQRTEQGDSAMYLCASSLSGTAYGYTFGSGTRLTVV.

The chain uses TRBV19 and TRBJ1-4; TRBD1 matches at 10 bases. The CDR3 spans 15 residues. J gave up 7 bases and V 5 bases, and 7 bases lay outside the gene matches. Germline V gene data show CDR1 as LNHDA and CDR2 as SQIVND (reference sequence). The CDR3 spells CASSLWTGGIEKLFF. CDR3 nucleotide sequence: TGTGCCAGTAGTCTCTGGACAGGGGGAATTGAAAAACTGTTTTTT.

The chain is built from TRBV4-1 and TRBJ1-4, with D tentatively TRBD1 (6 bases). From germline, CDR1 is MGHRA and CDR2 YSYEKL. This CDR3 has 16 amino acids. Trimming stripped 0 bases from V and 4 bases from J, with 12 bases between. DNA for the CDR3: TGCGCCAGCAGCCAAGAAGGAGGACAGCTTAATGAAAAACTGTTTTTT. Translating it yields CASSQEGGQLNEKLFF.

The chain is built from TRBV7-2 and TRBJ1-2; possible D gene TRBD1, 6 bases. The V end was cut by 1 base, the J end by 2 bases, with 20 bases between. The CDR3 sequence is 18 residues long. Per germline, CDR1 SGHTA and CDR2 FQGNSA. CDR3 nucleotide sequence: TGTGCCAGCAGCTTAGAAGGGCTGGGGGCAGGGAGCAACTATGGCTACACCTTC. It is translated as CASSLEGLGAGSNYGYTF.

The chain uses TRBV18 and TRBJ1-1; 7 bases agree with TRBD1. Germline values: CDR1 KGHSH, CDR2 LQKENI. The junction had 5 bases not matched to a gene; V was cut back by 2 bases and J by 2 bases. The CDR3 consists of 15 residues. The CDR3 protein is CASSPSQGGNTEAFF. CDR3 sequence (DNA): TGTGCCAGCTCACCAAGTCAGGGGGGTAACACTGAAGCTTTCTTT.

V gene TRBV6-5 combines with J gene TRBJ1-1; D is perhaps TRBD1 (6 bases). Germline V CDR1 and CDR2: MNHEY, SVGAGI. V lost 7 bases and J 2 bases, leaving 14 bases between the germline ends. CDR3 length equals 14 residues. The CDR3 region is CASNLGTSNTEAFF. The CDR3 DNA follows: TGTGCCAGCAACCTCGGGACATCAAACACTGAAGCTTTCTTT.

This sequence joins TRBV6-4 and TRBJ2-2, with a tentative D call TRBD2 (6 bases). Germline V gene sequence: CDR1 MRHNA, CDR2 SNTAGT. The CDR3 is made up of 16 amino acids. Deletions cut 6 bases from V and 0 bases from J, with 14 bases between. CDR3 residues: CASSRVADANTGELFF. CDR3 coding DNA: TGTGCCAGCAGCAGGGTAGCGGACGCGAACACCGGGGAGCTGTTTTTT.

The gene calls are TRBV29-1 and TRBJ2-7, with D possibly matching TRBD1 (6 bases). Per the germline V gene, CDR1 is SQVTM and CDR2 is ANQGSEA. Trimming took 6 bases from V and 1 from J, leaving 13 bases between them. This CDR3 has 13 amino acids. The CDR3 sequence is CSVQGTKSYEQYF. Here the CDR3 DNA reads TGCAGCGTCCAGGGGACGAAGTCCTACGAGCAGTACTTC.

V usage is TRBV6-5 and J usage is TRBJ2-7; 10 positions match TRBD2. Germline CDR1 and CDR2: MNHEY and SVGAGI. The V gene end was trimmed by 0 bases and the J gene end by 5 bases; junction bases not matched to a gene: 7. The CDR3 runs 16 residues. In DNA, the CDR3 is TGTGCCAGCAGTTACTCGATCCTAGCGGGAGCCGACGAGCAGTACTTC. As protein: CASSYSILAGADEQYF.

CDR3 sequence reads: CASSMTGGRYNYGYTF. CDR3 DNA: TGTGCCAGTAGTATGACAGGGGGCAGGTATAACTATGGCTACACCTTC. This chain uses TRBV19 with TRBJ1-2, with 10 bases matching TRBD1. This CDR3 has 16 amino acids. CDR1 and CDR2 from the germline V gene are LNHDA and SQIVND (reference sequence). V lost 3 bases to trimming and J lost 1 base; unmatched junction nucleotides: 5.

CDR3 coding DNA: TGTGCCAGTACCCCAACCGGGACTAGCCAAGAGACCCAGTACTTC. Protein: CASTPTGTSQETQYF. This chain joins TRBV19 and TRBJ2-5, with TRBD2 matching over 8 bases. V dropped 7 bases and J dropped 1; count of bases not matched to a gene: 8. The germline CDR1 and CDR2 sequences are LNHDA and SQIVND (reference sequence). The CDR3 runs to 15 residues.

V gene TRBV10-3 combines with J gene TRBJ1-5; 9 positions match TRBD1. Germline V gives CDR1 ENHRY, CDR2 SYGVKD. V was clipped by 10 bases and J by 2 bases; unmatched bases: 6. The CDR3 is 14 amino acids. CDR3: CASRDREGNQPQHF. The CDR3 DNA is TGTGCCAGCCGGGACAGGGAGGGCAATCAGCCCCAGCATTTT.

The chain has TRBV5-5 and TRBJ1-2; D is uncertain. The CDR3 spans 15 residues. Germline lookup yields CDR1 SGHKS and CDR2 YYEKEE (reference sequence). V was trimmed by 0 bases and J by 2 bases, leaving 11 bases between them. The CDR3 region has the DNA TGTGCCAGCAGCTTGGCAGGAACCCAGAACTATGGCTACACCTTC. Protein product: CASSLAGTQNYGYTF.

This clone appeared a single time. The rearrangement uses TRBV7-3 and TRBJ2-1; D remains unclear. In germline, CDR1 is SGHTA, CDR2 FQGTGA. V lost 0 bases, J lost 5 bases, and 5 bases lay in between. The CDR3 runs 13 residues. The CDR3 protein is CASSLTPNNEQFF. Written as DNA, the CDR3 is TGTGCCAGCAGCTTAACCCCAAACAATGAGCAGTTCTTC.

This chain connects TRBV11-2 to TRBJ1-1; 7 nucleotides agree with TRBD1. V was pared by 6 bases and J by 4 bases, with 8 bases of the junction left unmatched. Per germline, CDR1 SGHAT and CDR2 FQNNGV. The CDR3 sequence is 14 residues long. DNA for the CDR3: TGTGCCAGCAGTTCTAATCCAGGGGGCACTGAAGCTTTCTTT. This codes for CASSSNPGGTEAFF.

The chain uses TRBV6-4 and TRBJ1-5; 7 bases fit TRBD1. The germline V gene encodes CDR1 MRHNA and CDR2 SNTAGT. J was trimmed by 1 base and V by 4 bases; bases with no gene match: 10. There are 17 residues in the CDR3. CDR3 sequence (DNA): TGTGCCAGCAGTGTAGGAGGGGGCGTCCAGAGCAATCAGCCCCAGCATTTT. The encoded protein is CASSVGGGVQSNQPQHF.

The chain's CDR3 is CASSRGRETQYF. CDR3 nucleotides: TGTGCCAGCAGCAGGGGGCGAGAGACCCAGTACTTC. This chain links TRBV6-5 with TRBJ2-5, with 8 bases lining up with TRBD1. The CDR3 is 12 residues long. Trimming at V came to 6 bases and at J to 4 bases, leaving 1 base not matched to a gene. Germline V lookup: CDR1 MNHEY, CDR2 SVGAGI.

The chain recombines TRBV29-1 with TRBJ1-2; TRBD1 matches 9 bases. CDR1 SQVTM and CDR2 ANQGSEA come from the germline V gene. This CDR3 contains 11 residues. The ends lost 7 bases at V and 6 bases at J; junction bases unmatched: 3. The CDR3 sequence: CSGRQGDGYTF. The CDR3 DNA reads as TGCAGCGGCAGACAGGGGGATGGCTACACCTTC.

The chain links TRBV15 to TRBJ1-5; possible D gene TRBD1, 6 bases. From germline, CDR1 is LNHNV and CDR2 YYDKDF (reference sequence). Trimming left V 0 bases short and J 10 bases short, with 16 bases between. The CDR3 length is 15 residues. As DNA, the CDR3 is TGTGCCACCAGCAGAGATCCGGACAGCCTGAATCCCCAGCATTTT. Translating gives CATSRDPDSLNPQHF.

CDR3 DNA: TGTGCCACCAGTGATTTGGGGACAGGGTACCAAGAGACCCAGTACTTC. It yields the protein CATSDLGTGYQETQYF. The gene calls are TRBV24-1 and TRBJ2-5; 9 bases align to TRBD1. This CDR3 is built from 16 residues. J gave up 0 bases and V 0 bases, and 1 base lay outside the gene matches. Germline V CDR1 and CDR2: KGHDR, SFDVKD.

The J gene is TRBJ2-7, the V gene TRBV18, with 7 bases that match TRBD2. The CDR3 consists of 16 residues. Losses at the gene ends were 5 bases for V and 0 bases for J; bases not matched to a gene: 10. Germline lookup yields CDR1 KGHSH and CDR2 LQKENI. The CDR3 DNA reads TGTGCCAGCTCAGGAGCGGGGCTATATAGCTCCTACGAGCAGTACTTC. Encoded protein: CASSGAGLYSSYEQYF.

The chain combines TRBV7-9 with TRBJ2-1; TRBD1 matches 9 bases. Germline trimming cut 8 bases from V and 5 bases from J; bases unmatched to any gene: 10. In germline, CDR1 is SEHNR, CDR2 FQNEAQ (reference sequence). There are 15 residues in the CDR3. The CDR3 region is CASPKKGQGDNEQFF. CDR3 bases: TGTGCCAGCCCTAAGAAGGGACAGGGAGACAATGAGCAGTTCTTC.

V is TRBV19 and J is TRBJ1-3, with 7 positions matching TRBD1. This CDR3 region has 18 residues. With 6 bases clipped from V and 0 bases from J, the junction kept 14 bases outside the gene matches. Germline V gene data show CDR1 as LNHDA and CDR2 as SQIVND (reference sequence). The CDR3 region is CASSYNSGQAHSGNTIYF. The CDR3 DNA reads TGTGCCAGTAGCTACAACTCAGGACAGGCCCACTCTGGAAACACCATATATTTT.

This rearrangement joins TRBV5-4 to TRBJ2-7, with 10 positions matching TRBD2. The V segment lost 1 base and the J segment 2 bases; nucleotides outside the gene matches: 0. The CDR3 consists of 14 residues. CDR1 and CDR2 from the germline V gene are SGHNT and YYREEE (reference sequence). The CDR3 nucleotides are TGTGCCAGCAGCTTGACTAGCGGGACCTACGAGCAGTACTTC. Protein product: CASSLTSGTYEQYF.

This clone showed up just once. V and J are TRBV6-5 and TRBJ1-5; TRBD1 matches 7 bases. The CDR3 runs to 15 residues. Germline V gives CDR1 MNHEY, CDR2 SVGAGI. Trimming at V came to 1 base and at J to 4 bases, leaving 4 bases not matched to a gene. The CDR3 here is CASSYLTGTNQPQHF. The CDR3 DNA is TGTGCCAGCAGTTACTTGACAGGGACTAATCAGCCCCAGCATTTT.

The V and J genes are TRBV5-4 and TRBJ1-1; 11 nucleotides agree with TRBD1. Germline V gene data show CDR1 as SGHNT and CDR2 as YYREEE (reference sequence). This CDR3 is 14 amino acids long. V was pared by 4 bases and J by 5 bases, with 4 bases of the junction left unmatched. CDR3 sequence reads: CASSRRDRGTEAFF. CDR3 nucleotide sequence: TGTGCCAGCAGCCGGAGGGACAGGGGGACTGAAGCTTTCTTT. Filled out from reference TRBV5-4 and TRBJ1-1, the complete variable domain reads ETGVTQSPTHLIKTRGQQVTLRCSSQSGHNTVSWYQQALGQGPQFIFQYYREEENGRGNFPPRFSGLQFPNYSSELNVNALELDDSALYLCASSRRDRGTEAFFGQGTRLTVV.

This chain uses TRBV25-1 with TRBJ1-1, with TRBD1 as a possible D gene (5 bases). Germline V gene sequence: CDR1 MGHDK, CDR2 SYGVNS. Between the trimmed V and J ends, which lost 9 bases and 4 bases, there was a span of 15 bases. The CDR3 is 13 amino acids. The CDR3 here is CASSRRGGTEAFF. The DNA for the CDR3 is TGTGCCAGTTCTCGGCGGGGGGGCACTGAAGCTTTCTTT.

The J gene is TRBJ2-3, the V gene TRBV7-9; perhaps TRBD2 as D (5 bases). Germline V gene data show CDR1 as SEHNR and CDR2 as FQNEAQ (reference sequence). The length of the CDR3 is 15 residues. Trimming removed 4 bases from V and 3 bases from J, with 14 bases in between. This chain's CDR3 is CASSSGLGGTDTQYF. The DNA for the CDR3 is TGTGCCAGCAGCTCCGGATTGGGCGGGACAGATACGCAGTATTTT.

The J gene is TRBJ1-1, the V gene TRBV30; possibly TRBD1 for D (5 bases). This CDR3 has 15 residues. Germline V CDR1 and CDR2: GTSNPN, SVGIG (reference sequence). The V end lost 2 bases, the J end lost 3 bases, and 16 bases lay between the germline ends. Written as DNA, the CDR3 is TGTGCCTGGAGTACTCAGGGTTTAAGGGACACTGAAGCTTTCTTT. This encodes CAWSTQGLRDTEAFF.

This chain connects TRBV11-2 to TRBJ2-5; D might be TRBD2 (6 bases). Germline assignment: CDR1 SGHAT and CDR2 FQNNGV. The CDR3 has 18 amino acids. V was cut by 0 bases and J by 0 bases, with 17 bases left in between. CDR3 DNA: TGTGCCAGCAGCTTAGAACTCTGGGCTAGCGCCGACCAAGAGACCCAGTACTTC. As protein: CASSLELWASADQETQYF.